A selection of T cell receptor beta chains follows, all from one sample in a study of T cell responses to AZD1222 COVID-19 vaccine. Clones were sequenced by immunoSEQ multiplex PCR, and TCRdb holds only the in-frame ones, with some missing. The sample yields about 130,000 clones, around 90% seen once. Sequencing was performed on peripheral blood, taken on day 0 of AZD1222 vaccination. These receptors all come from an adult in good health. The CDR3 runs from the conserved cysteine through the conserved F or W. Each record gives: clone size, D gene, V gene, J gene, CDR3 protein, CDR3 DNA. A D gene is named only where the DNA matches it firmly. Clone size is given for some rows only: seen once, a few or many times, or a class if the clone is expanded.

size: -
D: -
V: TRBV19
J: TRBJ2-7
CDR3: CASSPRQAYEQYF
DNA: TGTGCCAGTTCCCCGAGGCAGGCCTACGAGCAGTACTTC

size: -
D: TRBD1
V: TRBV11-3
J: TRBJ2-2
CDR3: CASSQDRAGELFF
DNA: TGTGCCAGCAGCCAGGACAGGGCCGGGGAGCTGTTTTTT

size: -
D: -
V: TRBV7-2
J: TRBJ1-5
CDR3: CASSFWESDQPQHF
DNA: TGTGCCAGCAGCTTCTGGGAGTCTGATCAGCCCCAGCATTTT

size: -
D: -
V: TRBV11-3
J: TRBJ1-6
CDR3: CASSLTVNSPLHF
DNA: TGTGCCAGCAGCTTGACCGTTAATTCACCCCTCCACTTT

size: -
D: -
V: TRBV3-1/TRBV3-2
J: TRBJ1-4
CDR3: CASSQGDGTGRGKLFF
DNA: TGTGCCAGCAGCCAAGGGGACGGGACTGGGAGGGGAAAACTGTTTTTT

size: -
D: -
V: TRBV29-1
J: TRBJ1-1
CDR3: CSGEDAGNTEAFF
DNA: TGCAGCGGCGAGGACGCGGGGAACACTGAAGCTTTCTTT

size: -
D: -
V: TRBV4-2
J: TRBJ2-7
CDR3: CASSQEWAGSYEQYF
DNA: TGTGCCAGCAGCCAAGAGTGGGCAGGTTCGTACGAGCAGTACTTC

size: -
D: TRBD2
V: TRBV6-5
J: TRBJ2-3
CDR3: CASNSERGGTNTQYF
DNA: TGTGCCAGCAATAGCGAGCGGGGGGGCACTAATACGCAGTATTTT

size: -
D: -
V: TRBV18
J: TRBJ1-5
CDR3: CASSPTESNQPQHF
DNA: TGTGCCAGCTCACCGACGGAGTCCAATCAGCCCCAGCATTTT

size: -
D: TRBD1
V: TRBV6-5
J: TRBJ2-7
CDR3: CASSYQQGAGVGEQYF
DNA: TGTGCCAGCAGTTATCAACAGGGGGCGGGCGTTGGGGAGCAGTACTTC

size: once
D: TRBD2
V: TRBV19
J: TRBJ2-1
CDR3: CASRRTSGGMEFF
DNA: TGTGCCAGCCGAAGGACTAGCGGGGGGATGGAGTTCTTC

size: -
D: -
V: TRBV7-9
J: TRBJ2-2
CDR3: CASSLLGGDTGELFF
DNA: TGTGCCAGCAGCTTACTGGGGGGCGACACCGGGGAGCTGTTTTTT

size: -
D: -
V: TRBV6-5
J: TRBJ1-5
CDR3: CASRNREQPQHF
DNA: TGTGCCAGCAGAAACAGGGAACAGCCCCAGCATTTT

size: -
D: -
V: TRBV3-1/TRBV3-2
J: TRBJ1-2
CDR3: CASSQERSGYTF
DNA: TGTGCCAGCAGCCAAGAACGTTCGGGCTACACCTTC

size: -
D: -
V: TRBV7-2
J: TRBJ1-3
CDR3: CASSFFAGGGNTIYF
DNA: TGTGCCAGCAGCTTTTTTGCGGGGGGTGGAAACACCATATATTTT

size: once
D: TRBD1
V: TRBV5-5
J: TRBJ2-5
CDR3: CASSFEPDRVETQYF
DNA: TGTGCCAGCAGCTTTGAACCGGACAGGGTTGAGACCCAGTACTTC

size: once
D: TRBD1
V: TRBV6-5
J: TRBJ2-6
CDR3: CASGTGGAGANVLTF
DNA: TGTGCCAGCGGGACAGGGGGCGCCGGGGCCAACGTCCTGACTTTC

size: -
D: TRBD2
V: TRBV7-8
J: TRBJ2-7
CDR3: CASSPPGGAPSGEQYF
DNA: TGTGCCAGCAGCCCCCCGGGGGGGGCCCCATCTGGCGAGCAGTACTTC

size: -
D: -
V: TRBV6-5
J: TRBJ2-2
CDR3: CASTPLQGNTGELFF
DNA: TGTGCCAGCACCCCCCTCCAGGGGAACACCGGGGAGCTGTTTTTT

size: once
D: -
V: TRBV6-2/TRBV6-3
J: TRBJ1-2
CDR3: CASSYSAAGYTF
DNA: TGTGCCAGCAGTTACTCGGCGGCTGGCTACACCTTC

size: -
D: TRBD2
V: TRBV7-2
J: TRBJ2-7
CDR3: CASSFSGLAAGEQYF
DNA: TGTGCCAGCAGTTTTAGTGGTCTAGCGGCGGGCGAGCAGTACTTC

size: -
D: -
V: TRBV29-1
J: TRBJ2-1
CDR3: CSVESLLQFF
DNA: TGCAGCGTTGAAAGTCTACTCCAGTTCTTC

size: -
D: -
V: TRBV29-1
J: TRBJ1-1
CDR3: CSVDSVGHRMRTEAFF
DNA: TGCAGCGTTGATTCTGTTGGGCACAGGATGCGGACTGAAGCTTTCTTT

size: -
D: -
V: TRBV11-2
J: TRBJ2-3
CDR3: CASRVLRGPTSTDTQYF
DNA: TGTGCCAGCAGGGTCCTGCGGGGGCCAACTAGCACAGATACGCAGTATTTT

size: -
D: TRBD1
V: TRBV7-2
J: TRBJ1-6
CDR3: CASSFRTGGLAPLHF
DNA: TGTGCCAGCAGCTTTCGGACAGGGGGTTTAGCACCCCTCCACTTT

size: -
D: TRBD1
V: TRBV28
J: TRBJ1-3
CDR3: CASSRPRQGDSGNTIYF
DNA: TGTGCCAGCAGCCGACCCCGACAGGGGGATTCCGGAAACACCATATATTTT

size: -
D: -
V: TRBV6-5
J: TRBJ1-1
CDR3: CASSYFPGEGRTEAFF
DNA: TGTGCCAGCAGTTACTTCCCGGGGGAGGGGAGGACTGAAGCTTTCTTT

size: once
D: -
V: TRBV3-1/TRBV3-2
J: TRBJ1-3
CDR3: CASSRVRGLGNTIYF
DNA: TGTGCCAGCAGCCGCGTCCGGGGGCTAGGAAACACCATATATTTT

size: -
D: -
V: TRBV2
J: TRBJ2-7
CDR3: CASSDGRVAYEQYF
DNA: TGTGCCAGCAGTGACGGGCGGGTAGCCTACGAGCAGTACTTC

size: -
D: -
V: TRBV7-2
J: TRBJ1-2
CDR3: CASSLRNIYGYTF
DNA: TGTGCCAGCAGCTTACGGAACATCTATGGCTACACCTTC

size: -
D: -
V: TRBV9
J: TRBJ1-3
CDR3: CASSASGNTIYF
DNA: TGTGCCAGCAGCGCCTCCGGAAACACCATATATTTT

size: -
D: -
V: TRBV10-2
J: TRBJ1-1
CDR3: CASVRNTEAFF
DNA: TGCGCCAGCGTAAGGAACACTGAAGCTTTCTTT

size: -
D: -
V: TRBV4-3
J: TRBJ1-1
CDR3: CASSQERGDTEAFF
DNA: TGCGCCAGCAGCCAAGAACGCGGGGACACTGAAGCTTTCTTT

size: -
D: -
V: TRBV6-2/TRBV6-3
J: TRBJ2-3
CDR3: CASSYSTGTQYF
DNA: TGTGCCAGCAGTTACTCCACCGGTACGCAGTATTTT

size: -
D: -
V: TRBV6-5
J: TRBJ1-2
CDR3: CASSLVPGTNYGYTF
DNA: TGTGCCAGCAGTCTGGTGCCCGGAACAAACTATGGCTACACCTTC

size: -
D: -
V: TRBV2
J: TRBJ2-7
CDR3: CASQGTATYEQYF
DNA: TGTGCCAGCCAAGGGACCGCTACCTACGAGCAGTACTTC

size: -
D: -
V: TRBV2
J: TRBJ2-5
CDR3: CASRRQETQYF
DNA: TGTGCCAGCAGGAGGCAGGAGACCCAGTACTTC

size: once
D: TRBD1
V: TRBV10-3
J: TRBJ1-3
CDR3: CAISEGAGTGVGPGNTIYF
DNA: TGTGCCATCAGTGAAGGGGCAGGGACAGGGGTAGGTCCTGGAAACACCATATATTTT

size: -
D: -
V: TRBV6-5
J: TRBJ1-1
CDR3: CASSTPTGSQAKAFF
DNA: TGTGCCAGCAGTACACCCACAGGGTCGCAAGCAAAAGCTTTCTTT

size: -
D: -
V: TRBV10-3
J: TRBJ2-3
CDR3: CAISEFGTYTDTQYF
DNA: TGTGCCATCAGTGAGTTTGGTACCTACACAGATACGCAGTATTTT

size: -
D: -
V: TRBV10-2
J: TRBJ2-5
CDR3: CASSESRLETQYF
DNA: TGCGCCAGCAGTGAGTCCAGGTTGGAGACCCAGTACTTC

size: -
D: TRBD1
V: TRBV9
J: TRBJ2-1
CDR3: CASSYPDGTELYNEQFF
DNA: TGTGCCAGCAGTTACCCCGATGGGACAGAGCTTTACAATGAGCAGTTCTTC

size: -
D: -
V: TRBV19
J: TRBJ2-3
CDR3: CASRRQEITDTQYF
DNA: TGTGCCAGTAGAAGACAGGAGATCACAGATACGCAGTATTTT

size: -
D: -
V: TRBV9
J: TRBJ2-7
CDR3: CASSVEGGTWSSYEQYF
DNA: TGTGCCAGCAGCGTAGAGGGGGGTACGTGGAGCTCCTACGAGCAGTACTTC

size: -
D: -
V: TRBV7-9
J: TRBJ2-7
CDR3: CASSSSRGLTYEQYF
DNA: TGTGCCAGCAGCTCCTCACGGGGACTTACCTACGAGCAGTACTTC

size: -
D: -
V: TRBV2
J: TRBJ2-7
CDR3: CASSRQDLSTYEQYF
DNA: TGTGCCAGCAGTAGACAGGACCTATCTACCTACGAGCAGTACTTC

size: -
D: -
V: TRBV6-1
J: TRBJ1-6
CDR3: CASSDRLNSPLHF
DNA: TGTGCCAGCAGTGACCGACTGAATTCACCCCTCCACTTT

size: -
D: -
V: TRBV3-1/TRBV3-2
J: TRBJ2-4
CDR3: CASSPPDTLAKNIQYF
DNA: TGTGCCAGCAGCCCCCCGGACACACTAGCCAAAAACATTCAGTACTTC

size: once
D: -
V: TRBV5-4
J: TRBJ2-5
CDR3: CASSLSGEETQYF
DNA: TGTGCCAGCAGCTTGTCAGGGGAAGAGACCCAGTACTTC

size: -
D: -
V: TRBV7-9
J: TRBJ1-2
CDR3: CASSLVQGAHYGYTF
DNA: TGTGCCAGCAGCTTAGTGCAGGGCGCCCACTATGGCTACACCTTC

size: -
D: -
V: TRBV5-1
J: TRBJ2-6
CDR3: CASSEGVPGANVLTF
DNA: TGCGCCAGCAGCGAGGGGGTCCCCGGGGCCAACGTCCTGACTTTC

size: -
D: TRBD1
V: TRBV5-6
J: TRBJ2-3
CDR3: CASSWDRVDTQYF
DNA: TGTGCCAGCAGCTGGGACAGGGTTGATACGCAGTATTTT

size: once
D: -
V: TRBV6-2/TRBV6-3
J: TRBJ2-3
CDR3: CASSYSTPTDTQYF
DNA: TGTGCCAGCAGTTACTCGACTCCCACAGATACGCAGTATTTT

size: -
D: -
V: TRBV15
J: TRBJ2-5
CDR3: CATSRAAGQETQYF
DNA: TGTGCCACCAGCAGAGCGGCGGGGCAAGAGACCCAGTACTTC

size: -
D: -
V: TRBV25-1
J: TRBJ1-2
CDR3: CASSNRVEGTGYTF
DNA: TGTGCCAGCAGTAACCGGGTTGAAGGTACTGGCTACACCTTC